The rows below give T cell receptor beta chains drawn from one sample of a study of cytomegalovirus exposure and HLA in healthy donors. The method was immunoSEQ multiplex PCR; TCRdb's version includes in-frame clones alone and lacks a portion of them. The table shows under 200,000 clones, with about 72% occurring only once. Sample: PBMCs. The receptors were sampled from a middle-aged man in good health and CMV-seropositive. Each CDR3 is given with its conserved first and last residue. Fields, in order: D gene, V gene, J gene, clone size, CDR3 DNA, CDR3 protein. A D gene is named only where the DNA matches it firmly. Not all rows give a size; the values are once, few, many and, for expanded clones, a class.

D gene: TRBD1; V gene: TRBV4-3; J gene: TRBJ2-7; clone size: -; CDR3 DNA: TGCGCCAGCAGCCAAGGTCACCGGGACAGCTGGTACGAGCAGTACTTC; CDR3 protein: CASSQGHRDSWYEQYF
D gene: -; V gene: TRBV7-9; J gene: TRBJ1-4; clone size: -; CDR3 DNA: TGTGCCAGCAGCGTGACAGTTAAACTGTTTTTT; CDR3 protein: CASSVTVKLFF
D gene: TRBD1; V gene: TRBV7-2; J gene: TRBJ2-6; clone size: -; CDR3 DNA: TGTGCCAGCAGCTTAGTGGGACAGGGGGCGGGAGGGGCCAACGTCCTGACTTTC; CDR3 protein: CASSLVGQGAGGANVLTF
D gene: TRBD1; V gene: TRBV7-3; J gene: TRBJ2-3; clone size: -; CDR3 DNA: TGTGCCAGCAGCCCGTGGACAGGGGGGGACACAGATACGCAGTATTTT; CDR3 protein: CASSPWTGGDTDTQYF
D gene: TRBD1; V gene: TRBV11-2; J gene: TRBJ1-1; clone size: -; CDR3 DNA: TGTGCCAGCAGCTTAGATCAGGGAATCTCTTTTTGGACAGGGGGGGCTGAAGCTTTCTTT; CDR3 protein: CASSLDQGISFWTGGAEAFF
D gene: -; V gene: TRBV7-6; J gene: TRBJ1-4; clone size: -; CDR3 DNA: TGTGCCAGCAGTCCTTCCTGGGGCCCTCAGGCGGCGAATGAAAAACTGTTTTTT; CDR3 protein: CASSPSWGPQAANEKLFF
D gene: TRBD1; V gene: TRBV7-9; J gene: TRBJ1-5; clone size: once; CDR3 DNA: TGTGCCAGCAGCCGGGACAGAAATCAGCCCCAGCATTTT; CDR3 protein: CASSRDRNQPQHF
D gene: -; V gene: TRBV7-7; J gene: TRBJ1-3; clone size: -; CDR3 DNA: TGTGCTAGCAGCTTTGTTCGGGGGGTGTGTGGAAACACCATATATTTT; CDR3 protein: CASSFVRGVCGNTIYF
D gene: -; V gene: TRBV30; J gene: TRBJ1-5; clone size: -; CDR3 DNA: TGTGCCTGGAGTCGAACAGGTAGTTACAATCAGCCCCAGCATTTT; CDR3 protein: CAWSRTGSYNQPQHF
D gene: TRBD1; V gene: TRBV7-2; J gene: TRBJ2-7; clone size: -; CDR3 DNA: TGTGCCAGCAGCTGGTGGCCGGGACAGGGATCCTATGAGCAGTACTTC; CDR3 protein: CASSWWPGQGSYEQYF
D gene: TRBD2; V gene: TRBV18; J gene: TRBJ2-3; clone size: -; CDR3 DNA: TGTGCCAGCCCGGCTCCGGACCGGGGGGGCCGAGTAGATACGCAGTATTTT; CDR3 protein: CASPAPDRGGRVDTQYF
D gene: TRBD1; V gene: TRBV4-1; J gene: TRBJ1-5; clone size: -; CDR3 DNA: TGCGCCAGCAGCCAGTTGGGACAGGGCAGACGTCAGCCCCAGCATTTT; CDR3 protein: CASSQLGQGRRQPQHF
D gene: -; V gene: TRBV27; J gene: TRBJ1-1; clone size: -; CDR3 DNA: TGTGCCAGCAGTTTGGAAGGGGATGACACTGAAGCTTTCTTT; CDR3 protein: CASSLEGDDTEAFF
D gene: -; V gene: TRBV9; J gene: TRBJ1-1; clone size: -; CDR3 DNA: TGTGCCAGCAGCCCAGGGGCAGGGCTAACACGGCCTGAAGCTTTCTTT; CDR3 protein: CASSPGAGLTRPEAFF
D gene: TRBD1; V gene: TRBV9; J gene: TRBJ1-1; clone size: -; CDR3 DNA: TGTGCCAGCAGCGTAGGGGGACAGGGAGCGGCAGCTTTCTTT; CDR3 protein: CASSVGGQGAAAFF
D gene: -; V gene: TRBV7-9; J gene: TRBJ1-5; clone size: -; CDR3 DNA: TGTGCCAGCAGCTTTGGGGGCTTTAGCAATCAGCCCCAGCATTTT; CDR3 protein: CASSFGGFSNQPQHF
D gene: -; V gene: TRBV7-9; J gene: TRBJ2-5; clone size: -; CDR3 DNA: TGTGCCAGCAGCTTAGCGGGTGTTTCGGGAGAGACCCAGTACTTC; CDR3 protein: CASSLAGVSGETQYF
D gene: -; V gene: TRBV18; J gene: TRBJ2-7; clone size: -; CDR3 DNA: TGTGCCAGCTCACCTTACAGGGACGAGCAGTACTTC; CDR3 protein: CASSPYRDEQYF
D gene: -; V gene: TRBV6-1; J gene: TRBJ2-5; clone size: -; CDR3 DNA: TGTGCCAGCAGTGCTATCAGACACAGCCACAAGGAGACCCAGTACTTC; CDR3 protein: CASSAIRHSHKETQYF
D gene: TRBD1; V gene: TRBV5-6; J gene: TRBJ1-1; clone size: -; CDR3 DNA: TGTGCCAGCAGCGGGGGACAGGGGAACACTGAAGCTTTCTTT; CDR3 protein: CASSGGQGNTEAFF
D gene: TRBD1; V gene: TRBV29-1; J gene: TRBJ1-1; clone size: -; CDR3 DNA: TGCAGCGTTGATGGGGGCCTGGGACAGGGGGTTGGGGCTTTCTTT; CDR3 protein: CSVDGGLGQGVGAFF
D gene: TRBD2; V gene: TRBV11-2; J gene: TRBJ2-1; clone size: -; CDR3 DNA: TGTGCCAGCAGCTTAGTTGCTAGCGGGGGGGAATACAATGAGCAGTTCTTC; CDR3 protein: CASSLVASGGEYNEQFF
D gene: -; V gene: TRBV25-1; J gene: TRBJ2-5; clone size: -; CDR3 DNA: TGTGCCAGCAGTGGGACGGGGCAAGAGACCCAGTACTTC; CDR3 protein: CASSGTGQETQYF
D gene: -; V gene: TRBV6-1; J gene: TRBJ1-5; clone size: -; CDR3 DNA: TGTGCCAGCAGTGGAGGGAGTAGCAATCAGCCCCAGCATTTT; CDR3 protein: CASSGGSSNQPQHF
D gene: -; V gene: TRBV11-2; J gene: TRBJ1-3; clone size: -; CDR3 DNA: TGTGCCAGCGTTGACAGGCACAGCGGAAACACCATATATTTT; CDR3 protein: CASVDRHSGNTIYF
D gene: TRBD1; V gene: TRBV9; J gene: TRBJ1-5; clone size: -; CDR3 DNA: TGTGCCAGCAGCGTAGGCCCGACAGGGGGGAATCAGCCCCAGCATTTT; CDR3 protein: CASSVGPTGGNQPQHF
D gene: -; V gene: TRBV9; J gene: TRBJ2-1; clone size: -; CDR3 DNA: TGTGCCAGCAGCCCCAGAGGCCAGACTTACAATGAGCAGTTCTTC; CDR3 protein: CASSPRGQTYNEQFF
D gene: -; V gene: TRBV10-1; J gene: TRBJ2-7; clone size: -; CDR3 DNA: TGCGCCAGCAGTGAGGGTGGTGGAGGGCTGTACGAGCAGTACTTC; CDR3 protein: CASSEGGGGLYEQYF
D gene: TRBD2; V gene: TRBV7-6; J gene: TRBJ2-3; clone size: once; CDR3 DNA: TGTGCCAGCAGCTTTAGCGGGGGGAAGGGGGGGACAGATACGCAGTATTTT; CDR3 protein: CASSFSGGKGGTDTQYF
D gene: TRBD1; V gene: TRBV4-3; J gene: TRBJ1-2; clone size: few; CDR3 DNA: TGCGCCAGCAGCCAAGGTTTCGGGACAGCCCTTTCCTATGGCTACACCTTC; CDR3 protein: CASSQGFGTALSYGYTF
D gene: TRBD1; V gene: TRBV11-2; J gene: TRBJ2-2; clone size: few; CDR3 DNA: TGTGCCAGCAGCTTAATGGTGGGACAGGGGAGTACCGGGGAGCTGTTTTTT; CDR3 protein: CASSLMVGQGSTGELFF
D gene: -; V gene: TRBV11-2; J gene: TRBJ1-3; clone size: once; CDR3 DNA: TGTGCCAGCAGATTCCAGGGGCCCGGCTCTGGAAACACCATATATTTT; CDR3 protein: CASRFQGPGSGNTIYF
D gene: -; V gene: TRBV27; J gene: TRBJ1-1; clone size: once; CDR3 DNA: TGTGCCAGCAGCCCCAGACTGGAGGGTACGAACACTGAAGCTTTCTTT; CDR3 protein: CASSPRLEGTNTEAFF
D gene: -; V gene: TRBV9; J gene: TRBJ1-1; clone size: -; CDR3 DNA: TGTGCCAGCAGCGTCGGACGGGGTTCGAACACTGAAGCTTTCTTT; CDR3 protein: CASSVGRGSNTEAFF
D gene: -; V gene: TRBV2; J gene: TRBJ1-1; clone size: -; CDR3 DNA: TGTGCCAGCAGTGGGCAGCGGGGCAGAGGGACTGAAGCTTTCTTT; CDR3 protein: CASSGQRGRGTEAFF
D gene: TRBD1; V gene: TRBV27; J gene: TRBJ2-7; clone size: -; CDR3 DNA: TGTGCCAGCAGTTTAGGGGACCCGGGACAGACGCAAAACTACGAGCAGTACTTC; CDR3 protein: CASSLGDPGQTQNYEQYF
D gene: -; V gene: TRBV5-1; J gene: TRBJ1-4; clone size: -; CDR3 DNA: TGCGCCAGCAGCTTGGGTGCGGGGGGCGCAGAAAAACTGTTTTTT; CDR3 protein: CASSLGAGGAEKLFF
D gene: -; V gene: TRBV9; J gene: TRBJ2-7; clone size: -; CDR3 DNA: TGTGCCAGCAGCGTTGGAGGGAGCTCCTACGAGCAGTACTTC; CDR3 protein: CASSVGGSSYEQYF
D gene: TRBD2; V gene: TRBV2; J gene: TRBJ2-7; clone size: -; CDR3 DNA: TGTGCCAGCAGTGACACTAGCGGGGGTAACTACGAGCAGTACTTC; CDR3 protein: CASSDTSGGNYEQYF
D gene: TRBD1; V gene: TRBV6-1; J gene: TRBJ2-1; clone size: few; CDR3 DNA: TGTGCCGCGGAAGACAGGGGGACCTACAATGAGCAGTTCTTC; CDR3 protein: CAAEDRGTYNEQFF
D gene: -; V gene: TRBV3-1/TRBV3-2; J gene: TRBJ2-5; clone size: -; CDR3 DNA: TGTGTCCAGAAGACCCAGTACTTC; CDR3 protein: CVQKTQYF
D gene: -; V gene: TRBV5-1; J gene: TRBJ1-4; clone size: -; CDR3 DNA: TGCGCCAGCAGGACTGCCGCTTCAACTAATGAAAAACTGTTTTTT; CDR3 protein: CASRTAASTNEKLFF
D gene: -; V gene: TRBV6-1; J gene: TRBJ1-3; clone size: once; CDR3 DNA: TGTGCCAGCAGTAGCTGGAGGAGCTCTGGAAACACCATATATTTT; CDR3 protein: CASSSWRSSGNTIYF
D gene: TRBD2; V gene: TRBV5-1; J gene: TRBJ2-1; clone size: few; CDR3 DNA: TGCGCCAGCAGCTTAGCGGGGGGGATGAGGTTTAATGAGCAGTTCTTC; CDR3 protein: CASSLAGGMRFNEQFF
D gene: TRBD1; V gene: TRBV2; J gene: TRBJ2-7; clone size: once; CDR3 DNA: TGTGCCAGCAGTGAAGCGGGTGACAGGGGGTTTGAGCAGTACTTC; CDR3 protein: CASSEAGDRGFEQYF
D gene: TRBD2; V gene: TRBV4-3; J gene: TRBJ2-7; clone size: -; CDR3 DNA: TGCGCCAGCAGCCAAGTTTCCAGCGGGGCTTACGAGCAGTACTTC; CDR3 protein: CASSQVSSGAYEQYF
D gene: -; V gene: TRBV5-5; J gene: TRBJ1-2; clone size: -; CDR3 DNA: TGTGCCAGCAGCTTGGGGGCAGGGGTCCGTTATGGCTACACCTTC; CDR3 protein: CASSLGAGVRYGYTF
D gene: -; V gene: TRBV5-1; J gene: TRBJ2-3; clone size: -; CDR3 DNA: TGCGCCAGCAGCGACCGACAGGAGAGCACAGATACGCAGTATTTT; CDR3 protein: CASSDRQESTDTQYF
D gene: TRBD2; V gene: TRBV7-9; J gene: TRBJ2-2; clone size: once; CDR3 DNA: TGTGCCAGCAGCCCCTCCGGGGCGGGGAGGGACACCGGGGAGCTGTTTTTT; CDR3 protein: CASSPSGAGRDTGELFF
D gene: -; V gene: TRBV5-1; J gene: TRBJ2-1; clone size: -; CDR3 DNA: TGCGCCAGCAGCTTGGGCGACAACCACAGGATTTTATACAATGAGCAGTTCTTC; CDR3 protein: CASSLGDNHRILYNEQFF
D gene: -; V gene: TRBV30; J gene: TRBJ1-1; clone size: -; CDR3 DNA: TGTGCCTGGAGGGGACAGAACACTGAAGCTTTCTTT; CDR3 protein: CAWRGQNTEAFF
D gene: -; V gene: TRBV5-1; J gene: TRBJ2-7; clone size: -; CDR3 DNA: TGCGCCAGCAGCTGGACGGGGACATCCTACGAGCAGTACTTC; CDR3 protein: CASSWTGTSYEQYF
D gene: TRBD1; V gene: TRBV7-2; J gene: TRBJ2-7; clone size: -; CDR3 DNA: TGTGCCAGCAGCCCTCGGACAGGGGCCCACCACGAGCAGTACTTC; CDR3 protein: CASSPRTGAHHEQYF
D gene: -; V gene: TRBV7-9; J gene: TRBJ1-1; clone size: -; CDR3 DNA: TGTGCCAGCAGCGCTTCGTTGGGGGCAACAGGGAACACTGAAGCTTTCTTT; CDR3 protein: CASSASLGATGNTEAFF
D gene: -; V gene: TRBV18; J gene: TRBJ1-5; clone size: -; CDR3 DNA: TGTGCCAGCTCACCTCTAAGAGGAGGACAGCCCCAGCATTTT; CDR3 protein: CASSPLRGGQPQHF